The next 10 T cell receptor beta chains were all read from a single sample in a study of vaccination and CD4 T cells after COVID-19. Their antigen targets remain unknown. The Oncomine TCR Beta short-read assay sequenced DNA from cultured CD4+ T cells. TCRdb processed the PCR reads anew with MiXCR; each CDR3 protein has one entry. Here the sample spans roughly 8,000 distinct CDR3 sequences, approximately 49% being singletons. Treatment of the sample: approximately nine-day PBMC culture with coronavirus spike peptide pools or control peptides (ViraFEST assay). The unexposed donor's CD4+ T cells were collected before the COVID-19 pandemic (2011-2018). Sequencing input: CD4+ T cells from blood, cultured in vitro. The receptors shown here come from a human donor in good health.

This clonotype was picked up one time. This rearrangement joins TRBV6-1 to TRBJ2-7, with no clear D. Trimming removed 4 bases from V and 2 bases from J, with 12 bases in between. Germline-derived CDR1 and CDR2 are MNHNS and SASEGT. The CDR3 is 14 residues long. CDR3 DNA: TGTGCCAGCAGTGCGGGCGGTTGGGCCTACGAGCAGTACTTC. This encodes CASSAGGWAYEQYF.

This chain connects TRBV7-6 to TRBJ2-5; D may match TRBD1 or TRBD2 (5 bases each). CDR1 is SGHVS and CDR2 is FNYEAQ in the germline V gene. This CDR3 is built from 16 residues. V lost 1 base, J lost 5 bases, and 17 bases lay in between. CDR3 sequence (DNA): TGTGCCAGCAGCTTAGTGGCCGGGACCTCCGGGGAGACCCAGTACTTC. Its protein product is CASSLVAGTSGETQYF.

The rearrangement joins TRBV19 to TRBJ2-2, with D perhaps assigned TRBD1 or TRBD2 (5 bases each). V was cut by 4 bases and J by 0 bases, with 12 bases left in between. Germline CDR1 is LNHDA and CDR2 is SQIVND (reference sequence). This CDR3 region has 16 residues. The CDR3: CASSRGTATNTGELFF. DNA of the CDR3: TGTGCCAGTAGTAGAGGGACGGCTACGAACACCGGGGAGCTGTTTTTT.

This chain links TRBV30 with TRBJ2-7; 9 nucleotides line up with TRBD1. Germline CDR1 is GTSNPN and CDR2 is SVGIG (reference sequence). The CDR3 consists of 15 residues. V dropped 5 bases and J dropped 1; count of bases not matched to a gene: 9. The CDR3 region has the DNA TGTGCCTGGGCAACCGGGACAGGGAGGTCCTACGAGCAGTACTTC. Translated: CAWATGTGRSYEQYF.

The chain links TRBV28 to TRBJ2-1, with TRBD2 as a possible D gene (5 bases). V shed 4 bases and J shed 0 bases, with 13 bases lying between them. Germline CDR1 is MDHEN and CDR2 is SYDVKM. This CDR3 contains 16 residues. Written as DNA, the CDR3 is TGTGCCAGCAGTTCTACCCGGGATTCCTCCTACAATGAGCAGTTCTTC. Encoded protein: CASSSTRDSSYNEQFF.

This chain uses TRBV6-8 with TRBJ1-5; D remains unclear. CDR3 size: 18 residues. Trimming took 7 bases from V and 0 from J, leaving 22 bases between them. CDR1 and CDR2 (germline): MNHGY, SAAAGT. CDR3 residues: CASTVKNQAGYSNQPQHF. CDR3 bases: TGTGCCAGCACCGTGAAAAACCAGGCGGGCTATAGCAATCAGCCCCAGCATTTT.

The genes are TRBV30 and TRBJ1-5; 7 bases are shared with TRBD1. The CDR3 runs to 14 residues. Losses at the gene ends were 5 bases for V and 5 bases for J; bases not matched to a gene: 9. The germline V gene has CDR1 GTSNPN and CDR2 SVGIG (reference sequence). CDR3 DNA: TGTGCCTGGGCGGAGGGGGCAGGGGATCAGCCCCAGCATTTT. Encoded protein: CAWAEGAGDQPQHF.

This clonotype has more than one count but fewer than ten. The genes are TRBV6-4 and TRBJ2-5; 10 bases line up with TRBD2. Germline assignment: CDR1 MRHNA and CDR2 SNTAGT. The J segment lost 5 bases and the V segment lost 3 bases, leaving 6 bases of the junction unmatched. The CDR3 length is 15 residues. The CDR3 region has the DNA TGTGCCAGCAGTGAGCTAGCGGGAGCGGCTGAGACCCAGTACTTC. The encoded protein is CASSELAGAAETQYF.

Sample share makes this clonotype large. V is TRBV20-1 and J is TRBJ1-2; 8 bases line up with TRBD1. Germline V CDR1 and CDR2: DFQATT, SNEGSKA (reference sequence). The CDR3 totals 12 residues. The ends lost 5 bases at V and 4 bases at J; junction bases unmatched: 3. CDR3 DNA sequence: TGCAGTGCTGATACAGGGGGCTATGGCTACACCTTC. Its translation: CSADTGGYGYTF.

The V call is TRBV20-1, the J call TRBJ2-5; TRBD2 might be the D (6 bases). Per the germline V gene, CDR1 is DFQATT and CDR2 is SNEGSKA (reference sequence). V lost 6 bases to trimming and J lost 5 bases, with 16 bases between them. The CDR3 length is 13 residues. The CDR3 coding sequence is TGCAGTGCCTCAATCAGGGCGGGGGAGACCCAGTACTTC. Its translation is CSASIRAGETQYF.